This T cell receptor (beta chain) was captured by sequencing in a study of beta chain features in type 1 diabetes. Across the whole study: Patients were similar to healthy donors in age and gender (as well as in cell yields). Study-level points and caveats: Sequencing the cDNA could make cells with high TCR expression show up more than they should. VDJ junctions from patients with type 1 diabetes contained fewer insertions and more deletions. There was no resolution here of whether HLA type influences TCRB rearrangement.

Turning to this clone: Antigen unknown.

The ends were cut back, 3 bases at V and 12 bases at J, with 27 bases in the middle. Germline V CDR1 and CDR2: KGHSH, LQKENI. There are 17 residues in the CDR3. Expressed TCRB transcripts were sequenced because the isolated RNA had all been reverse transcribed beforehand. Some clones are missing from TCRdb's copy, which holds only in-frame ones; the method was immunoSEQ multiplex PCR. The profile shows fewer than 900,000 clones, about a sixth of them singletons. The clonotype was recovered from a woman between 18 and 29 years old in good health. Sequenced input: naive CD4+ T cells from blood. The chain recombines TRBV18 with TRBJ2-1, with D unclear. The CDR3 loop is CASSPTDARDMPVGQFF. The CDR3 DNA reads TGTGCCAGCTCACCTACGGACGCCCGTGATATGCCGGTTGGGCAGTTCTTC.